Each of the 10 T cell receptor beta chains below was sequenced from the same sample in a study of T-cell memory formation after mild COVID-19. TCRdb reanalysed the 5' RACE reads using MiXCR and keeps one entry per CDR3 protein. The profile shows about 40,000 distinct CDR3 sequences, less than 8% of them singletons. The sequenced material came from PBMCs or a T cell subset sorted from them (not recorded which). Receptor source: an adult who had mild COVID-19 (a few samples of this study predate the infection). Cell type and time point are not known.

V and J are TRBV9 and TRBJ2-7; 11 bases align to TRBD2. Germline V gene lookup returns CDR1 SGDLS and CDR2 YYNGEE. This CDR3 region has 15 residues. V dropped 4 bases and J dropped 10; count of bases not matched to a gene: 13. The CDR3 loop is CASSPVGTSGGKQYF. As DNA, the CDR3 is TGTGCCAGCAGCCCAGTAGGGACTAGCGGCGGGAAACAGTACTTC.

The CDR3 sequence is CASTLTGTRVGYEQYF. The CDR3 DNA follows: TGTGCCAGCACCCTGACCGGGACTAGAGTGGGCTACGAGCAGTACTTC. The V gene is TRBV27, the J gene TRBJ2-7, with TRBD2 matching 8 bases. The CDR3 has 16 amino acids. Germline V gives CDR1 MNHEY, CDR2 SMNVEV (reference sequence). Unmatched junction bases numbered 14, after V lost 7 bases and J lost 3 bases.

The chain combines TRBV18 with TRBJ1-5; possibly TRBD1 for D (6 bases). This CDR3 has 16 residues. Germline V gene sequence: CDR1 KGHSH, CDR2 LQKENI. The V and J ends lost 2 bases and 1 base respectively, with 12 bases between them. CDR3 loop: CASSPTTGYSNQPQHF. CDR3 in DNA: TGTGCCAGCTCACCAACCACAGGGTACAGCAATCAGCCCCAGCATTTT.

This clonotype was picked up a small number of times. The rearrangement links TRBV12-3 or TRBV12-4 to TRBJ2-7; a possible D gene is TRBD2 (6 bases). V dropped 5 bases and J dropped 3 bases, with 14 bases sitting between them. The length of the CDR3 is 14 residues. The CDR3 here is CASSQRALNYEQYF. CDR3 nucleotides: TGTGCCAGCAGTCAGCGGGCGTTAAACTACGAGCAGTACTTC.

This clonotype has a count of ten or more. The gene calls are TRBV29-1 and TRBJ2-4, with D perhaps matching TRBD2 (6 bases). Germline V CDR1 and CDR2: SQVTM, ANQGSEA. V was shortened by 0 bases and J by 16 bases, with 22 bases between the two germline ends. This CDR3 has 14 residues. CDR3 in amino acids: CSVEDRRGPSALYF. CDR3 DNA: TGCAGCGTTGAAGATAGGAGGGGCCCCTCGGCCTTATACTTC.

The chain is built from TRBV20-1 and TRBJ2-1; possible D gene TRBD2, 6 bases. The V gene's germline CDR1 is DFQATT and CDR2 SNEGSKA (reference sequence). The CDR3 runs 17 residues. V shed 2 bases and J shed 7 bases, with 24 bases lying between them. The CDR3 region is CSARPPGRGLATNEQFF. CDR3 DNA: TGCAGTGCTAGACCCCCGGGGCGTGGTCTAGCGACTAATGAGCAGTTCTTC.

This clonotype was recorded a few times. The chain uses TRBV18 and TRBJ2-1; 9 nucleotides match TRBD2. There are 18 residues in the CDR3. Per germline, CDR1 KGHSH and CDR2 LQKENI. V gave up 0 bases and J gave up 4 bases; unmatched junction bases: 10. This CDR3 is CASSPPGGAAGGYNEQFF. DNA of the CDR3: TGTGCCAGCTCACCACCTGGGGGTGCAGCGGGAGGATACAATGAGCAGTTCTTC.

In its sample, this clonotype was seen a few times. The CDR3 is CASSLQGASGANVLTF. In DNA form, the CDR3 reads TGCGCCAGCAGCTTACAGGGTGCCTCTGGGGCCAACGTCCTGACTTTC. The genes are TRBV5-1 and TRBJ2-6; perhaps TRBD1 as D (6 bases). Germline V gene sequence: CDR1 SGHRS, CDR2 YFSETQ. V lost 2 bases to trimming and J lost 0 bases, with 9 bases between them. CDR3 length equals 16 residues.

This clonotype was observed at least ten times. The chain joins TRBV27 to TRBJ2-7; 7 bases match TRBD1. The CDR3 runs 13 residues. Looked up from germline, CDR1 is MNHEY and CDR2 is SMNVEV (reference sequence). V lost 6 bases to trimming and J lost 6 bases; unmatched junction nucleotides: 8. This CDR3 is CASSNDRVREQYF. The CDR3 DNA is TGTGCCAGCAGCAATGACAGGGTTCGCGAGCAGTACTTC.

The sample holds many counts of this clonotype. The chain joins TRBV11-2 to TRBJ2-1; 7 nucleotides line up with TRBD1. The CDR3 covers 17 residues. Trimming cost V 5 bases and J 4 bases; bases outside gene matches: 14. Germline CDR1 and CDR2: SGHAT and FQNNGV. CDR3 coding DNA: TGTGCCAGCAGCCGCCAACAGGGGCCCCCGGGGTACAATGAGCAGTTCTTC. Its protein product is CASSRQQGPPGYNEQFF. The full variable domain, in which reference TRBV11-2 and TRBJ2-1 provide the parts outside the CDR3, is EAGVAQSPRYKIIEKRQSVAFWCNPISGHATLYWYQQILGQGPKLLIQFQNNGVVDDSQLPKDRFSAERLKGVDSTLKIQPAKLEDSAVYLCASSRQQGPPGYNEQFFGPGTRLTVL.